The 27 T cell receptor beta chains below were found in one sample sequenced in a study of cytomegalovirus exposure and HLA in healthy donors (dated by TCRdb to about 2017). The library was obtained by the immunoSEQ multiplex PCR assay. For the multiplex PCR, a mixture combining 60 forward primers for TCR Vbeta segments and 13 reverse primers for TCR Jbeta segments was used. The clones in this table, taken by TCRdb from immuneACCESS, are in-frame only. Not every clone is retained; where verified, under half of the shortfall comes from an unresolved V gene, and the cause of the rest is unknown. The sample data list fewer than 200,000 clones, and around four fifths of these were observed just once. The ten largest clones represent roughly 10% of the sample. Sequencing was carried out using PBMCs. The receptor set was obtained from a man aged 50 to 60 in good health and CMV-seropositive.

The chain links TRBV4-3 to TRBJ2-7; D not resolved. V lost 0 bases and J 3 bases, leaving 12 bases between the germline ends. The germline gives CDR1 LGHNA, CDR2 YSLEER. The CDR3 is 15 residues long. The CDR3 sequence is CASSQESTSHYEQYF. The CDR3 nucleotides are TGCGCCAGCAGCCAAGAGAGTACTTCTCACTACGAGCAGTACTTC.

This rearrangement joins TRBV4-3 to TRBJ1-6; D is undetermined. This CDR3 region has 17 residues. Trimming removed 0 bases from V and 0 bases from J, with 9 bases in between. From germline, CDR1 is LGHNA and CDR2 YSLEER. CDR3 DNA sequence: TGCGCCAGCAGCCAAGAGACGAGGGTCTCCTATAATTCACCCCTCCACTTT. Amino acid sequence: CASSQETRVSYNSPLHF.

This clone is a singleton in its sample. This chain links TRBV5-5 with TRBJ2-3; D might be TRBD2 (6 bases). V lost 2 bases and J 2 bases, leaving 9 bases between the germline ends. The CDR3 contains 14 residues. Germline CDR1 SGHKS, CDR2 YYEKEE (reference sequence). CDR3 sequence: CASSFTDYTDTQYF. Written as DNA, the CDR3 is TGTGCCAGCAGCTTTACGGACTACACAGATACGCAGTATTTT.

This chain uses TRBV7-8 with TRBJ2-3, with D maybe TRBD2 (5 bases). Germline CDR1 SGHVS, CDR2 FQNEAQ. This CDR3 spans 17 amino acids. V lost 0 bases, J lost 0 bases, and 13 bases lay in between. The CDR3 is CASSLAPGKSSTDTQYF. CDR3 nucleotide sequence: TGTGCCAGCAGCTTAGCGCCGGGGAAGAGTAGCACAGATACGCAGTATTTT.

This rearrangement joins TRBV11-2 to TRBJ1-6; D perhaps matches TRBD1 (6 bases). Trimming took off 5 bases at V and 7 bases at J, with 12 bases between the two ends. The CDR3 length is 14 residues. From germline, CDR1 is SGHAT and CDR2 FQNNGV. In DNA, the CDR3 is TGTGCCAGCAGCACCCGGACAGAAAATTCACCCCTCCACTTT. This codes for CASSTRTENSPLHF. Variable domain in full (rest from reference TRBV11-2 and TRBJ1-6): EAGVAQSPRYKIIEKRQSVAFWCNPISGHATLYWYQQILGQGPKLLIQFQNNGVVDDSQLPKDRFSAERLKGVDSTLKIQPAKLEDSAVYLCASSTRTENSPLHFGNGTRLTVT.

This clone has a handful of counts. This sequence joins TRBV19 and TRBJ1-5; D unclear. This CDR3 region has 14 residues. V lost 0 bases, J lost 4 bases, and 7 bases lay in between. The germline V gene has CDR1 LNHDA and CDR2 SQIVND (reference sequence). CDR3 in amino acids: CASSIEADNQPQHF. As DNA, the CDR3 is TGTGCCAGTAGTATAGAAGCGGATAATCAGCCCCAGCATTTT. Full variable domain (remainder filled in from reference TRBV19 and TRBJ1-5): DGGITQSPKYLFRKEGQNVTLSCEQNLNHDAMYWYRQDPGQGLRLIYYSQIVNDFQKGDIAEGYSVSREKKESFPLTVTSAQKNPTAFYLCASSIEADNQPQHFGDGTRLSIL.

This clone was detected only a few times. The chain carries TRBV5-1 and TRBJ2-7; D is perhaps TRBD2 (6 bases). Germline CDR1 is SGHRS and CDR2 is YFSETQ. V was shortened by 0 bases and J by 3 bases, with 13 bases between the two germline ends. This CDR3 region has 15 residues. The CDR3 bases are TGCGCCAGCAGCTTGGCTCTTAGCGGAAGCTACGAGCAGTACTTC. Protein: CASSLALSGSYEQYF.

The rearrangement joins TRBV5-1 to TRBJ2-3, with D unresolved. The V gene lost 0 bases and the J gene lost 6 bases, with 17 bases spanning the gap. The germline V gene has CDR1 SGHRS and CDR2 YFSETQ. The CDR3 totals 16 residues. The CDR3 is CASSLALAAMGDTQYF. The CDR3 region has the DNA TGCGCCAGCAGCTTGGCGTTAGCAGCTATGGGTGATACGCAGTATTTT.

The genes are TRBV4-1 and TRBJ2-7; 10 bases fit TRBD2. Germline V gene lookup returns CDR1 MGHRA and CDR2 YSYEKL. This CDR3 has 15 residues. V trimming: 5 bases; J trimming: 3 bases; junction bases outside the gene matches: 7. The CDR3 region is CASSFLAGVVYEQYF. The CDR3 nucleotides are TGCGCCAGCAGCTTTCTAGCGGGAGTGGTCTACGAGCAGTACTTC.

The chain is built from TRBV7-2 and TRBJ2-7; no reliable D call. Deletions cut 7 bases from V and 6 bases from J, with 10 bases between. The CDR3 spans 11 residues. CDR1 and CDR2 from the germline V gene are SGHTA and FQGNSA. The CDR3 DNA reads TGTGCCAGCACCCAGCGTGGCGAGCAGTACTTC. This encodes CASTQRGEQYF.

The genes are TRBV6-6 and TRBJ2-1; 8 nucleotides agree with TRBD1. This CDR3 contains 15 residues. Trimming at V came to 5 bases and at J to 3 bases, leaving 6 bases not matched to a gene. Germline CDR1 is MNHNY and CDR2 is SVGAGI (reference sequence). CDR3 in amino acids: CASSQRTGYYNEQFF. The CDR3 DNA is TGTGCCAGCAGTCAGAGGACAGGGTACTACAATGAGCAGTTCTTC.

The J gene is TRBJ2-1, the V gene TRBV19; 8 nucleotides align to TRBD1. Trimming removed 6 bases from V and 7 bases from J; junction bases left unmatched: 8. The CDR3 is 14 amino acids. The germline gives CDR1 LNHDA, CDR2 SQIVND (reference sequence). The CDR3 region has the DNA TGTGCCAGTAGAACCGGGACAGGCCTTAATGAGCAGTTCTTC. It is translated as CASRTGTGLNEQFF.

This clone occurred a few times. Distinct nucleotide sequences in the sample also encode this CDR3. This sequence joins TRBV5-5 and TRBJ1-2; 7 nucleotides align to TRBD1. The CDR3 runs to 13 residues. V lost 4 bases to trimming and J lost 5 bases; unmatched junction nucleotides: 5. Germline V gene lookup returns CDR1 SGHKS and CDR2 YYEKEE (reference sequence). CDR3 region: CASSLEQGYGYTF. For the CDR3, the DNA is TGTGCCAGCAGCCTAGAACAGGGGTATGGCTACACCTTC. Combining the CDR3 with reference TRBV5-5 and TRBJ1-2 gives the whole variable domain DAGVTQSPTHLIKTRGQQVTLRCSPISGHKSVSWYQQVLGQGPQFIFQYYEKEERGRGNFPDRFSARQFPNYSSELNVNALLLGDSALYLCASSLEQGYGYTFGSGTRLTVV.

This clone was counted a single time. The rearrangement links TRBV7-2 to TRBJ1-1, with a weak D call TRBD1 (6 bases). Germline CDR1 is SGHTA and CDR2 is FQGNSA. CDR3 size: 17 residues. Trimming removed 7 bases at V and 4 bases at J, with 25 bases between. The CDR3 sequence: CASTMTTWGGEGTEAFF. Written as DNA, the CDR3 is TGTGCCAGCACTATGACTACGTGGGGGGGCGAGGGCACTGAAGCTTTCTTT.

J is TRBJ1-1 and V is TRBV7-9; 9 bases align to TRBD1. Trimming removed 4 bases from V and 6 bases from J; junction bases left unmatched: 9. Germline lookup yields CDR1 SEHNR and CDR2 FQNEAQ (reference sequence). The CDR3 is made up of 15 amino acids. For the CDR3, the DNA is TGTGCCAGCAGCTCACAGGGGGCGATCCCCCCTGAAGCTTTCTTT. Encoded protein: CASSSQGAIPPEAFF.

The chain has TRBV5-6 and TRBJ2-1; 9 bases are shared with TRBD2. V lost 0 bases to trimming and J lost 2 bases; unmatched junction nucleotides: 0. The CDR3 runs 15 residues. Germline V gene lookup returns CDR1 SGHDT and CDR2 YYEEEE. The CDR3 DNA reads as TGTGCCAGCAGCTTGGCTAGCGGGGCCTACAATGAGCAGTTCTTC. Amino acids: CASSLASGAYNEQFF.

The rearrangement joins TRBV29-1 to TRBJ2-7; D call uncertain. Germline lookup yields CDR1 SQVTM and CDR2 ANQGSEA. V lost 4 bases and J 3 bases, leaving 7 bases between the germline ends. CDR3 length: 11 amino acids. In DNA, the CDR3 is TGCAGCGTTGGTAAAAACTACGAGCAGTACTTC. Translating gives CSVGKNYEQYF.

The genes are TRBV30 and TRBJ1-5, with 10 bases matching TRBD1. The CDR3 has 17 amino acids. Germline-derived CDR1 and CDR2 are GTSNPN and SVGIG (reference sequence). With V trimmed by 0 bases and J by 1 base, 6 bases remained unmatched. CDR3 in DNA: TGTGCCTGGAGTGTAGGGACAGGGGTTGTGAGCAATCAGCCCCAGCATTTT. This sequence encodes CAWSVGTGVVSNQPQHF.

The chain joins TRBV5-5 to TRBJ1-1; 8 bases are shared with TRBD1. V shed 4 bases and J 1 base; nucleotides not matched to a gene: 3. The CDR3 sequence is 14 residues long. Germline CDR1 reads SGHKS; CDR2 reads YYEKEE (reference sequence). This chain's CDR3 is CASSRQGANTEAFF. The DNA of the CDR3 is TGTGCCAGCAGCCGTCAGGGGGCGAACACTGAAGCTTTCTTT.

A note on this clone: The sample has other DNA sequences that encode this CDR3 too. CDR3 residues: CAISPGQGNYGYTF. The CDR3 DNA sequence: TGTGCCATCAGTCCAGGACAGGGCAACTATGGCTACACCTTC. This chain joins TRBV10-3 and TRBJ1-2; 8 bases agree with TRBD1. In germline, CDR1 is ENHRY, CDR2 SYGVKD. Trimming at V came to 5 bases and at J to 2 bases, leaving 4 bases not matched to a gene. The CDR3 has 14 amino acids.

A note on this clone: The junction departs from the called germline gene at one end, perhaps through a read error. CDR3 protein: CSSSLDSDSLHGYTF. In nucleotides, the CDR3 is TGTTCCAGCAGCCTCGACAGTGACTCACTCCATGGCTACACCTTC. The chain recombines TRBV7-9 with TRBJ1-2; a weak D match, TRBD1 (5 bases). The germline V gene has CDR1 SEHNR and CDR2 FQNEAQ (reference sequence). The CDR3 sequence is 15 residues long.

This clone was picked up a small number of times. The chain links TRBV11-3 to TRBJ2-1; TRBD2 agrees at 12 bases. This CDR3 is built from 15 residues. V dropped 4 bases and J dropped 2; count of bases not matched to a gene: 0. In germline, CDR1 is SGHNT, CDR2 YENEEA. CDR3 sequence: CASSSSGGAYNEQFF. For the CDR3, the DNA is TGTGCCAGCAGCTCTAGCGGGGGGGCCTACAATGAGCAGTTCTTC. Supplemented by reference TRBV11-3 and TRBJ2-1, the full variable domain reads EAGVVQSPRYKIIEKKQPVAFWCNPISGHNTLYWYLQNLGQGPELLIRYENEEAVDDSQLPKDRFSAERLKGVDSTLKIQPAELGDSAVYLCASSSSGGAYNEQFFGPGTRLTVL.

The CDR3 loop reads CSARRHPEAFF. DNA of the CDR3: TGCAGTGCTAGGCGACATCCTGAAGCTTTCTTT. The chain carries TRBV20-1 and TRBJ1-1; D is undetermined. The CDR3 is 11 residues long. Trimming left V 3 bases short and J 6 bases short, with 8 bases between. The germline CDR1 and CDR2 sequences are DFQATT and SNEGSKA (reference sequence).

The chain employs TRBV7-6 and TRBJ2-3; D unresolved. Germline V gene sequence: CDR1 SGHVS, CDR2 FNYEAQ. CDR3 length: 18 residues. The ends were cut back, 5 bases at V and 0 bases at J, with 21 bases in the middle. CDR3 nucleotide sequence: TGTGCCAGCAGCCCAGACTCACCCCACGTGACTAGCACAGATACGCAGTATTTT. This sequence encodes CASSPDSPHVTSTDTQYF.

There are a few counts of this clone. This chain connects TRBV6-1 to TRBJ2-1, with 8 nucleotides matching TRBD2. Germline V gene sequence: CDR1 MNHNS, CDR2 SASEGT. This CDR3 spans 15 amino acids. V lost 10 bases, J lost 2 bases, and 10 bases stayed unmatched. The DNA of the CDR3 is TGTGCCACCTCGACCGGGACTAGGGCCTACAATGAGCAGTTCTTC. This encodes CATSTGTRAYNEQFF.

The chain carries TRBV2 and TRBJ1-5; D is perhaps TRBD1 (5 bases). The V end was cut by 2 bases, the J end by 5 bases, with 22 bases between. The CDR3 spans 18 residues. Germline V gene data show CDR1 as SNHLY and CDR2 as FYNNEI. The CDR3 region has the DNA TGTGCCAGCAGTGAAAGCTTTGGGCAGAAAACGGGGGATCAGCCCCAGCATTTT. It translates to CASSESFGQKTGDQPQHF. The full variable domain, with the rest looked up from reference TRBV2 and TRBJ1-5, is EPEVTQTPSHQVTQMGQEVILRCVPISNHLYFYWYRQILGQKVEFLVSFYNNEISEKSEIFDDQFSVERPDGSNFTLKIRSTKLEDSAMYFCASSESFGQKTGDQPQHFGDGTRLSIL.

The genes are TRBV29-1 and TRBJ1-4; D gene ambiguous. With 4 bases removed from V and 7 bases from J, the gap between germline ends came to 10 bases. The length of the CDR3 is 12 residues. Germline V gene sequence: CDR1 SQVTM, CDR2 ANQGSEA. Here the CDR3 DNA reads TGCAGCGTTGGATACCCGGGTGAAAAACTGTTTTTT. Its protein is CSVGYPGEKLFF.